The 13 T cell receptor beta chains listed next were all sequenced from one sample in a study of PD-1 blockade in classical Hodgkin lymphoma. Relapse was seen in all patients after autologous stem cell transplantation, and brentuximab vedotin exposure was variable. Data came from immunoSEQ multiplex PCR; TCRdb stores just in-frame clones and leaves some out. Among 22,000 or so clones listed, about four fifths were seen once. Sequenced material: peripheral blood mononuclear cells (PBMCs), taken before the second cycle of nivolumab. Receptors were obtained from a human donor with classical Hodgkin lymphoma.

The chain recombines TRBV5-6 with TRBJ1-2; 11 bases are a match to TRBD1. The CDR3 contains 15 residues. From germline, CDR1 is SGHDT and CDR2 YYEEEE. Unmatched junction bases numbered 10, after V lost 4 bases and J lost 8 bases. The CDR3 nucleotides are TGTGCCAGCAGCCCGGACAGGGGGCTTAGGGAAGGCTACACCTTC. Protein sequence: CASSPDRGLREGYTF.

The V and J genes are TRBV10-1 and TRBJ2-2; D gene uncertain. CDR1 WNHNN and CDR2 SYGVQD come from the germline V gene (reference sequence). This CDR3 contains 13 residues. V was clipped by 5 bases and J by 2 bases, with 6 bases between them. CDR3 in amino acids: CASSTQNTGELFF. Here the CDR3 DNA reads TGCGCCAGCAGTACTCAAAACACCGGGGAGCTGTTTTTT.

V is TRBV15 and J is TRBJ1-5; D is unclear. From germline, CDR1 is LNHNV and CDR2 YYDKDF (reference sequence). V lost 4 bases and J 0 bases, leaving 7 bases between the germline ends. The CDR3 runs to 14 residues. The CDR3 DNA reads as TGTGCCACCAGCAACGGGTATAGCAATCAGCCCCAGCATTTT. This codes for CATSNGYSNQPQHF.

The rearrangement links TRBV9 to TRBJ2-1, with 8 bases lining up with TRBD2. In germline, CDR1 is SGDLS, CDR2 YYNGEE. Germline trimming cut 3 bases from V and 4 bases from J; bases unmatched to any gene: 6. This CDR3 is built from 15 residues. The CDR3 protein is CASSALGGAYNEQFF. The DNA for the CDR3 is TGTGCCAGCAGCGCCCTCGGGGGGGCGTACAATGAGCAGTTCTTC.

This chain connects TRBV4-2 to TRBJ2-3, with D tentatively TRBD1 or TRBD2 (5 bases each). The CDR3 extends over 16 amino acids. The ends were cut back, 0 bases at V and 3 bases at J, with 13 bases in the middle. CDR1 and CDR2 from the germline V gene are LGHNA and YNFKEQ. CDR3 region: CASSQERGSGTDTQYF. The CDR3 DNA is TGTGCCAGCAGCCAAGAGAGGGGAAGCGGTACAGATACGCAGTATTTT.

The chain links TRBV27 to TRBJ1-2; possible D gene TRBD1, 5 bases. Between the trimmed V and J ends, which lost 3 bases and 5 bases, there was a span of 10 bases. Germline V gene sequence: CDR1 MNHEY, CDR2 SMNVEV (reference sequence). This CDR3 spans 13 amino acids. This CDR3 is CASSLAGRYGYTF. The CDR3 region has the DNA TGTGCCAGCAGTTTGGCAGGGAGATATGGCTACACCTTC.

J is TRBJ1-6 and V is TRBV11-2; unclear D gene. The CDR3 consists of 15 residues. Deletions cut 3 bases from V and 4 bases from J, with 10 bases between. Germline assignment: CDR1 SGHAT and CDR2 FQNNGV. The CDR3 loop is CASSFLQFYNSPLHF. The CDR3 DNA follows: TGTGCCAGCAGCTTCTTACAGTTTTATAATTCACCCCTCCACTTT.

This clone was observed a handful of times. The J gene is TRBJ2-2, the V gene TRBV7-2, with D perhaps TRBD2 (6 bases). The CDR3 sequence is 13 residues long. With 5 bases removed from V and 13 bases from J, the gap between germline ends came to 17 bases. Germline-derived CDR1 and CDR2 are SGHTA and FQGNSA. For the CDR3, the DNA is TGTGCCAGCAGCCCTAGGACTACCCCCCCGCTGTTTTTT. It codes for CASSPRTTPPLFF.

This sequence joins TRBV6-5 and TRBJ2-3; the D is unclear. CDR3 length: 13 amino acids. With 5 bases removed from V and 4 bases from J, the gap between germline ends came to 10 bases. The germline V gene has CDR1 MNHEY and CDR2 SVGAGI. Here the CDR3 DNA reads TGTGCCAGCAGTACCAGGTTTTCAGATACGCAGTATTTT. Translation gives CASSTRFSDTQYF.

The chain couples TRBV5-5 to TRBJ2-7; TRBD2 is a possible D gene (5 bases). The germline gives CDR1 SGHKS, CDR2 YYEKEE (reference sequence). The CDR3 runs 14 residues. V was shortened by 2 bases and J by 2 bases, with 11 bases between the two germline ends. The chain's CDR3 is CASSLSPTTYEQYF. The CDR3 region has the DNA TGTGCCAGCAGCTTAAGTCCGACTACCTACGAGCAGTACTTC. The full variable domain, rest sourced from reference TRBV5-5 and TRBJ2-7, is DAGVTQSPTHLIKTRGQQVTLRCSPISGHKSVSWYQQVLGQGPQFIFQYYEKEERGRGNFPDRFSARQFPNYSSELNVNALLLGDSALYLCASSLSPTTYEQYFGPGTRLTVT.

The J gene is TRBJ2-3, the V gene TRBV7-6; 7 nucleotides line up with TRBD2. The CDR3 is 15 amino acids. Germline loops: CDR1 SGHVS, CDR2 FNYEAQ. J gave up 5 bases and V 2 bases, and 7 bases lay outside the gene matches. CDR3: CASSLQRGMKDTQYF. CDR3 nucleotides: TGTGCCAGCAGCTTACAGCGGGGTATGAAAGATACGCAGTATTTT. The full variable domain, with the rest looked up from reference TRBV7-6 and TRBJ2-3, is GAGVSQSPRYKVTKRGQDVALRCDPISGHVSLYWYRQALGQGPEFLTYFNYEAQQDKSGLPNDRFSAERPEGSISTLTIQRTEQRDSAMYRCASSLQRGMKDTQYFGPGTRLTVL.

The sample holds one count of this clone. The chain is built from TRBV11-2 and TRBJ2-7, with 9 bases identical to TRBD1. Looked up from germline, CDR1 is SGHAT and CDR2 is FQNNGV. With V trimmed by 5 bases and J by 5 bases, 7 bases remained unmatched. The CDR3 has 14 residues. The CDR3 region is CASSLGQGHNEQYF. CDR3 coding DNA: TGTGCCAGCAGCCTGGGACAGGGTCACAACGAGCAGTACTTC.

This chain connects TRBV5-4 to TRBJ1-1, with a weak D call TRBD1 (5 bases). In germline, CDR1 is SGHNT, CDR2 YYREEE (reference sequence). V lost 2 bases and J 1 base, leaving 12 bases between the germline ends. The CDR3 is 15 amino acids. The CDR3 sequence is CASSFDGRENTEAFF. The CDR3, as DNA: TGTGCCAGCAGCTTCGATGGCAGGGAGAACACTGAAGCTTTCTTT.